These 17 T cell receptor beta chains came from one sample sequenced in a study of CD8 T cells in Susac syndrome. Random hexamers were used to reverse transcribe the RNA input (0.5 to 1 ug). TCRdb processed the immunoSEQ multiplex PCR reads anew with MiXCR; each CDR3 protein has one entry. This sample has 250,000 to 350,000 distinct CDR3 sequences, with just over 90% found just once. Specimen: CD4+ T cells from PBMCs. Every receptor here comes from a human donor with multiple sclerosis.

The chain employs TRBV2 and TRBJ2-1, with D unresolved. V shed 5 bases and J shed 2 bases, with 13 bases lying between them. The CDR3 spans 15 residues. Germline V gives CDR1 SNHLY, CDR2 FYNNEI. CDR3 DNA sequence: TGTGCCAGCAGTTTGCTTGAAAGGGCCTACAATGAGCAGTTCTTC. This codes for CASSLLERAYNEQFF.

The sample holds one count of this clonotype. The gene calls are TRBV18 and TRBJ1-4; D not certain. This CDR3 contains 15 residues. Germline-derived CDR1 and CDR2 are KGHSH and LQKENI. Trimming stripped 0 bases from V and 0 bases from J, with 5 bases between. CDR3 in amino acids: CASSPPGATNEKLFF. CDR3 nucleotide sequence: TGTGCCAGCTCACCACCGGGTGCAACTAATGAAAAACTGTTTTTT. Complete variable domain (other parts from reference TRBV18 and TRBJ1-4): NAGVMQNPRHLVRRRGQEARLRCSPMKGHSHVYWYRQLPEEGLKFMVYLQKENIIDESGMPKERFSAEFPKEGPSILRIQQVVRGDSAAYFCASSPPGATNEKLFFGSGTQLSVL.

This CDR3 is CASSKQAGRDEKLFF. The CDR3 DNA sequence: TGTGCCAGCAGCAAACAGGCGGGTCGCGATGAAAAACTGTTTTTT. V usage is TRBV12-3 or TRBV12-4 and J usage is TRBJ1-4, with a possible D match to TRBD1 (5 bases). V lost 6 bases, J lost 6 bases, and 17 bases lay in between. The CDR3 is made up of 15 amino acids.

The gene calls are TRBV4-3 and TRBJ2-7; D call uncertain. Between the trimmed V and J ends, which lost 0 bases and 3 bases, there was a span of 12 bases. The CDR3 has 15 residues. Germline values: CDR1 LGHNA, CDR2 YSLEER. The CDR3: CASSQETAQHYEQYF. CDR3 coding DNA: TGCGCCAGCAGCCAAGAAACAGCTCAACACTACGAGCAGTACTTC.

CDR3 protein: CASSSPRTGGTSEQYF. CDR3 DNA sequence: TGTGCCAGCAGCTCCCCTAGGACAGGGGGAACTAGCGAGCAGTACTTC. The rearrangement uses TRBV7-8 and TRBJ2-7, with 10 bases that match TRBD1. Germline CDR1 SGHVS, CDR2 FQNEAQ. There are 16 residues in the CDR3. V dropped 4 bases and J dropped 6; count of bases not matched to a gene: 12. Based on the CDR3 plus reference TRBV7-8 and TRBJ2-7, the full variable domain is GAGVSQSPRYKVAKRGQDVALRCDPISGHVSLFWYQQALGQGPEFLTYFQNEAQLDKSGLPSDRFFAERPEGSVSTLKIQRTQQEDSAVYLCASSSPRTGGTSEQYFGPGTRLTVT.

The gene calls are TRBV9 and TRBJ2-3; D ambiguous. Germline V gives CDR1 SGDLS, CDR2 YYNGEE. Trimming left V 0 bases short and J 5 bases short, with 13 bases between. This CDR3 region has 15 residues. The CDR3 is CASSVESRPLDTQYF. Here the CDR3 DNA reads TGTGCCAGCAGCGTAGAATCCAGACCCCTAGATACGCAGTATTTT.

The V call is TRBV11-2, the J call TRBJ2-1; D is possibly TRBD2 (6 bases). The CDR3 sequence is 14 residues long. V shed 5 bases and J shed 3 bases, with 11 bases lying between them. CDR1 is SGHAT and CDR2 is FQNNGV in the germline V gene. CDR3 residues: CASSVSGFYNEQFF. In DNA form, the CDR3 reads TGTGCCAGCAGCGTTAGCGGCTTCTACAATGAGCAGTTCTTC.

The rearrangement joins TRBV20-1 to TRBJ2-7, with D perhaps matching TRBD1 or TRBD2 (5 bases each). CDR1 and CDR2 (germline): DFQATT, SNEGSKA (reference sequence). The CDR3 has 13 amino acids. V lost 6 bases and J lost 4, with 16 bases in between. The CDR3 DNA reads as TGCAGTGCACGGGACCTTTCAGGGTACGAGCAGTACTTC. Residues: CSARDLSGYEQYF.

The chain carries TRBV7-9 and TRBJ1-1; D may be TRBD1 (5 bases). With 3 bases removed from V and 6 bases from J, the gap between germline ends came to 14 bases. CDR1 is SEHNR and CDR2 is FQNEAQ in the germline V gene (reference sequence). CDR3 length: 14 residues. This CDR3 reads CASSFEGIIAEAFF. The CDR3, as DNA: TGTGCCAGCAGCTTCGAGGGGATTATCGCTGAAGCTTTCTTT. Based on the CDR3 plus reference TRBV7-9 and TRBJ1-1, the full variable domain is DTGVSQNPRHKITKRGQNVTFRCDPISEHNRLYWYRQTLGQGPEFLTYFQNEAQLEKSRLLSDRFSAERPKGSFSTLEIQRTEQGDSAMYLCASSFEGIIAEAFFGQGTRLTVV.

CDR3 DNA: TGTGCCAGCAGCATAAGCGGGACAAATGAGCAGTTCTTC. This gives the protein CASSISGTNEQFF. This chain connects TRBV7-2 to TRBJ2-1; a possible D gene is TRBD2 (7 bases). This CDR3 has 13 residues. Trimming cost V 5 bases and J 7 bases, with 12 bases left between them. In germline, CDR1 is SGHTA, CDR2 FQGNSA.

V usage is TRBV7-2 and J usage is TRBJ1-1, with 8 bases matching TRBD1. J lost 6 bases, V lost 2 bases, and 8 bases had no gene match. Germline loops: CDR1 SGHTA, CDR2 FQGNSA. The length of the CDR3 is 15 residues. In nucleotides, the CDR3 is TGTGCCAGCAGCTTAAGAGGACAGGGCGATGCTGAAGCTTTCTTT. Its protein product is CASSLRGQGDAEAFF.

The V gene is TRBV5-4, the J gene TRBJ2-1, with 9 bases matching TRBD1. Trimming removed 6 bases from V and 5 bases from J; junction bases left unmatched: 9. Per germline, CDR1 SGHNT and CDR2 YYREEE (reference sequence). CDR3 size: 15 residues. The CDR3 DNA reads TGTGCCAGCATTTCAGGACAGGGGATCCACAATGAGCAGTTCTTC. Protein product: CASISGQGIHNEQFF.

This chain connects TRBV3-1 to TRBJ2-7; 8 nucleotides agree with TRBD2. The ends lost 5 bases at V and 4 bases at J; junction bases unmatched: 7. In germline, CDR1 is LGHDT, CDR2 YNNKEL (reference sequence). The CDR3 contains 14 residues. The CDR3 DNA follows: TGTGCCAGCAGCAAAGGGACTAGTGGGTACGAGCAGTACTTC. Its protein product is CASSKGTSGYEQYF.

This chain uses TRBV6-5 with TRBJ2-1, with 16 bases lining up with TRBD2. V lost 6 bases and J lost 12; bases outside the gene matches: 8. From germline, CDR1 is MNHEY and CDR2 SVGAGI. The CDR3 covers 15 residues. DNA for the CDR3: TGTGCCAGCAGGGGAGGGACTAGCGGGAGGGCAGGGCAGTTCTTC. Amino acid sequence: CASRGGTSGRAGQFF.

This chain joins TRBV4-1 and TRBJ1-2; 9 bases fit TRBD1. The germline V gene encodes CDR1 MGHRA and CDR2 YSYEKL. Losses at the gene ends were 0 bases for V and 4 bases for J; bases not matched to a gene: 6. The CDR3 has 16 residues. The CDR3, as DNA: TGCGCCAGCAGCCAAGATTGGACAGGGGAGTTCTATGGCTACACCTTC. Translation gives CASSQDWTGEFYGYTF.

The chain has TRBV19 and TRBJ1-5; weak D call: TRBD1 (6 bases). This CDR3 is built from 16 residues. The germline V gene has CDR1 LNHDA and CDR2 SQIVND (reference sequence). The V end was cut by 3 bases, the J end by 2 bases, with 14 bases between. CDR3 DNA: TGTGCCAGTAGTATCCTCAGGGGCGGAGGCAATCAGCCCCAGCATTTT. Residues: CASSILRGGGNQPQHF.

This clonotype was observed a handful of times. This sequence joins TRBV28 and TRBJ2-6, with a possible D match to TRBD2 (5 bases). This CDR3 spans 17 amino acids. The germline V and J ends were trimmed by 1 base and 4 bases, with 14 bases remaining between them. Germline values: CDR1 MDHEN, CDR2 SYDVKM. CDR3 amino acids: CASSLSGLPSGANVLTF. As DNA, the CDR3 is TGTGCCAGCAGTTTATCCGGACTCCCCTCCGGGGCCAACGTCCTGACTTTC.